The 10 T cell receptor beta chains presented below share a single source sample, sequenced in a study of cytomegalovirus exposure and HLA in healthy donors. In the PCR, 60 Vbeta and 13 Jbeta primers were used. Profiled with immunoSEQ multiplex PCR; TCRdb holds only in-frame clones, not every one. The sample yields about 170,000 clones, approximately 71% seen once. Sequences were obtained from PBMCs. The receptors derive from a woman aged 18-29 years in good health and CMV-seropositive.

V and J are TRBV20-1 and TRBJ2-1, with unresolved D. The CDR3 loop spans 10 amino acids. Germline loops: CDR1 DFQATT, CDR2 SNEGSKA (reference sequence). Trimming shortened V by 3 bases and J by 6 bases, and 3 bases separated the two germline ends. DNA of the CDR3: TGCAGTGCTAGCATCAATGAGCAGTTCTTC. Translated: CSASINEQFF.

The chain uses TRBV7-9 and TRBJ1-4; perhaps TRBD1 as D (6 bases). From germline, CDR1 is SEHNR and CDR2 FQNEAQ (reference sequence). V was clipped by 6 bases and J by 4 bases, with 18 bases between them. The CDR3 consists of 16 residues. The CDR3 nucleotides are TGTGCCAGCAGTAACACCGGGGCAGGGGTTAATGAAAAACTGTTTTTT. Translated: CASSNTGAGVNEKLFF.

The J gene is TRBJ2-5, the V gene TRBV6-1; D perhaps matches TRBD1 (5 bases). Trimming left V 4 bases short and J 1 base short, with 7 bases between. The CDR3 has 13 amino acids. Germline CDR1 MNHNS, CDR2 SASEGT. CDR3 in DNA: TGTGCCAGCAGTGTACAGGTCCAAGAGACCCAGTACTTC. Translated, it gives CASSVQVQETQYF.

This chain uses TRBV5-6 with TRBJ2-3, with 8 bases that match TRBD2. Germline-derived CDR1 and CDR2 are SGHDT and YYEEEE. The CDR3 has 14 amino acids. The J segment lost 5 bases and the V segment lost 0 bases, leaving 2 bases of the junction unmatched. The CDR3 DNA follows: TGTGCCAGCAGCTTGGGCGGGGGGAAAGATACGCAGTATTTT. Protein: CASSLGGGKDTQYF.

This chain links TRBV30 with TRBJ1-5; no definite D call. The CDR3 is 13 amino acids. V was clipped by 7 bases and J by 0 bases, with 10 bases between them. Germline values: CDR1 GTSNPN, CDR2 SVGIG (reference sequence). The CDR3 region is CAYQMNSNQPQHF. The CDR3 nucleotides are TGTGCCTACCAGATGAATAGCAATCAGCCCCAGCATTTT.

The chain employs TRBV7-9 and TRBJ1-6, with 8 bases lining up with TRBD1. The CDR3 sequence is 16 residues long. Germline CDR1 SEHNR, CDR2 FQNEAQ (reference sequence). V lost 2 bases and J lost 5; bases outside the gene matches: 5. Here the CDR3 reads CASSLPSTGDNSPLHF. CDR3 nucleotides: TGTGCCAGCAGCTTACCTTCGACAGGGGATAATTCACCCCTCCACTTT.

The rearrangement uses TRBV5-1 and TRBJ1-1, with D perhaps matching TRBD1 (5 bases). The CDR3 loop spans 14 amino acids. Trimming removed 0 bases at V and 1 base at J, with 7 bases between. From germline, CDR1 is SGHRS and CDR2 YFSETQ. The CDR3 protein is CASSLVDRNTEAFF. CDR3 nucleotides: TGCGCCAGCAGCTTGGTAGACAGGAACACTGAAGCTTTCTTT.

The CDR3 protein is CASSQVGAYEQYF. The DNA of the CDR3 is TGTGCCAGCAGCCAAGTAGGGGCCTACGAGCAGTACTTC. The V and J genes are TRBV4-2 and TRBJ2-7; D is possibly TRBD1 (5 bases). Germline lookup yields CDR1 LGHNA and CDR2 YNFKEQ. V was shortened by 1 base and J by 2 bases, with 6 bases between the two germline ends. The CDR3 totals 13 residues.

The chain joins TRBV19 to TRBJ2-7; 9 bases align to TRBD1. The CDR3 spans 14 residues. The germline gives CDR1 LNHDA, CDR2 SQIVND (reference sequence). Trimming removed 4 bases from V and 2 bases from J; junction bases left unmatched: 3. The CDR3 protein is CASSTGTGPYEQYF. In DNA, the CDR3 is TGTGCCAGTAGTACCGGGACAGGGCCCTACGAGCAGTACTTC.

This rearrangement joins TRBV11-2 to TRBJ2-7; D may be TRBD1 (6 bases). The CDR3 consists of 13 residues. With 5 bases removed from V and 1 base from J, the gap between germline ends came to 9 bases. Germline loops: CDR1 SGHAT, CDR2 FQNNGV. CDR3 amino acids: CASSVQGSYEQYF. CDR3 bases: TGTGCCAGCAGCGTACAGGGTTCCTACGAGCAGTACTTC.